Presented here are 10 T cell receptor beta chains from one specimen sequenced in a study of blood T cell repertoires in COVID-19. Using immunoSEQ multiplex PCR, the repertoire was profiled, and TCRdb retains in-frame clones only, with some absent. Among 75,000 to 95,000 clones listed, roughly 88% were seen once. The sequencing input was peripheral blood. These receptors all stem from a man in his fifties with active COVID-19.

The V gene is TRBV5-5, the J gene TRBJ1-1, with a weak D call TRBD1 (6 bases). V was clipped by 3 bases and J by 1 base, with 10 bases between them. The CDR3 sequence is 14 residues long. Germline-derived CDR1 and CDR2 are SGHKS and YYEKEE (reference sequence). CDR3 DNA sequence: TGTGCCAGCAGCTGGGGGGGCGGGAACACTGAAGCTTTCTTT. Its protein product is CASSWGGGNTEAFF.

The J gene is TRBJ2-5, the V gene TRBV23-1; TRBD2 aligns across 10 bases. TRBV23-1 has ORF status, its function being uncertain. Trimming removed 2 bases from V and 4 bases from J; junction bases left unmatched: 10. This CDR3 comprises 17 residues. The CDR3 here is CASSQPIRTSGSETQYF. In nucleotides, the CDR3 is TGCGCCAGCAGTCAACCTATTAGGACTAGCGGATCAGAGACCCAGTACTTC.

The DNA for the CDR3 is TGTGCCACCAGTGACGGACTAGCGGAGTGGGGAGATACGCAGTATTTT. Translation: CATSDGLAEWGDTQYF. The rearrangement links TRBV24-1 to TRBJ2-3; 10 bases are shared with TRBD2. This CDR3 is 16 amino acids long. Trimming took 4 bases from V and 5 from J; bases not matched to a gene: 8. The germline V gene encodes CDR1 KGHDR and CDR2 SFDVKD.

The rearrangement links TRBV5-5 to TRBJ1-1, with TRBD1 matching over 7 bases. This CDR3 region has 15 residues. In germline, CDR1 is SGHKS, CDR2 YYEKEE (reference sequence). J gave up 1 base and V 4 bases, and 7 bases lay outside the gene matches. The CDR3 is CASSGQRTGNTEAFF. CDR3 nucleotides: TGTGCCAGCAGCGGTCAGAGGACAGGGAACACTGAAGCTTTCTTT.

V is TRBV19 and J is TRBJ1-2, with 10 bases identical to TRBD1. Trimming cost V 1 base and J 8 bases; bases outside gene matches: 7. The germline V gene encodes CDR1 LNHDA and CDR2 SQIVND (reference sequence). The CDR3 has 15 residues. For the CDR3, the DNA is TGTGCCAGTAGTATAGGTCCCGGGACAGGGGACGGCTACACCTTC. Amino acid sequence: CASSIGPGTGDGYTF.

Here the CDR3 DNA reads TGTGCCAGTAGTATAGCGGCGGTAACTAATGAAAAACTGTTTTTT. As protein: CASSIAAVTNEKLFF. The V gene is TRBV19, the J gene TRBJ1-4; D is unclear. CDR3 length equals 15 residues. V dropped 1 base and J dropped 1 base, with 7 bases sitting between them. The germline gives CDR1 LNHDA, CDR2 SQIVND (reference sequence). The entire variable domain, with the rest obtained from reference TRBV19 and TRBJ1-4, is as follows: DGGITQSPKYLFRKEGQNVTLSCEQNLNHDAMYWYRQDPGQGLRLIYYSQIVNDFQKGDIAEGYSVSREKKESFPLTVTSAQKNPTAFYLCASSIAAVTNEKLFFGSGTQLSVL.

This clone was detected only once. The chain is built from TRBV7-9 and TRBJ1-1; D gene ambiguous. CDR1 SEHNR and CDR2 FQNEAQ come from the germline V gene (reference sequence). CDR3 size: 15 residues. Trimming took off 3 bases at V and 0 bases at J, with 11 bases between the two ends. The CDR3: CASSLVGLVNTEAFF. CDR3 in DNA: TGTGCCAGCAGCTTGGTTGGACTGGTGAACACTGAAGCTTTCTTT.

The chain has TRBV5-1 and TRBJ1-1; D uncertain. V was clipped by 0 bases and J by 3 bases, with 21 bases between them. CDR3 length: 18 residues. Per the germline V gene, CDR1 is SGHRS and CDR2 is YFSETQ. This chain's CDR3 is CASSLAGSSGGGDTEAFF. Here the CDR3 DNA reads TGCGCCAGCAGCTTGGCCGGTTCGTCAGGTGGAGGTGACACTGAAGCTTTCTTT.

The chain couples TRBV18 to TRBJ2-3; D unclear. The CDR3 runs to 13 residues. In germline, CDR1 is KGHSH, CDR2 LQKENI. V was clipped by 3 bases and J by 2 bases, with 6 bases between them. The CDR3 is CASSPANTDTQYF. The DNA for the CDR3 is TGTGCCAGCTCACCGGCCAACACAGATACGCAGTATTTT.

The rearrangement uses TRBV28 and TRBJ1-1; D is undetermined. Trimming stripped 6 bases from V and 2 bases from J, with 16 bases between. Germline assignment: CDR1 MDHEN and CDR2 SYDVKM. The CDR3 spans 15 residues. CDR3 bases: TGTGCCAGCAGGACCGGAGGCCCCTTCAACACTGAAGCTTTCTTT. Its translation is CASRTGGPFNTEAFF.